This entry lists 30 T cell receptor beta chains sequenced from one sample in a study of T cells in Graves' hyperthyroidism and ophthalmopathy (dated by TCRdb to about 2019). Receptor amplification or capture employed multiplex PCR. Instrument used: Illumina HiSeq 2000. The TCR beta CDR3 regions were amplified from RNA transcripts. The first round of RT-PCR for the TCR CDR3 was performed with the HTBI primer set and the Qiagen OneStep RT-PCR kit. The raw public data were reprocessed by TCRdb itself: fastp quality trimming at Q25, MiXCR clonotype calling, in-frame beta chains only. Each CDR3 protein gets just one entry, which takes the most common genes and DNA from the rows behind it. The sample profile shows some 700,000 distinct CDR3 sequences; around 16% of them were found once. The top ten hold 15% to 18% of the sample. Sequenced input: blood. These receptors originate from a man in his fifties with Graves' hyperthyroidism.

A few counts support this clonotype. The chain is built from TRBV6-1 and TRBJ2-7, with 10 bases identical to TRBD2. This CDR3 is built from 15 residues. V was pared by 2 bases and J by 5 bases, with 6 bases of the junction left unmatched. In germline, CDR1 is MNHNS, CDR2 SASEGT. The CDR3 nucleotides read TGTGCCAGCAGTGAACTGTCTAGCGGGAGCGACGAGCAGTACTTC. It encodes CASSELSSGSDEQYF.

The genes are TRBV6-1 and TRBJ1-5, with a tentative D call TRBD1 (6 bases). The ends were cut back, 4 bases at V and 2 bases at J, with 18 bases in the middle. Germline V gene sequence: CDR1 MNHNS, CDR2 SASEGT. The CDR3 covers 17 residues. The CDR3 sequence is CASSVLGQGTGNQPQHF. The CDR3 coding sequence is TGTGCCAGCAGTGTTTTAGGCCAGGGGACCGGCAATCAGCCCCAGCATTTT.

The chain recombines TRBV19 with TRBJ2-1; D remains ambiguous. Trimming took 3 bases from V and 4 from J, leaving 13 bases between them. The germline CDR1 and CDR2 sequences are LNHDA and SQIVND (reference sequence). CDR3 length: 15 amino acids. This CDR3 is CASSITTEGYNEQFF. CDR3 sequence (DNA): TGTGCCAGTAGTATTACTACCGAAGGATACAATGAGCAGTTCTTC.

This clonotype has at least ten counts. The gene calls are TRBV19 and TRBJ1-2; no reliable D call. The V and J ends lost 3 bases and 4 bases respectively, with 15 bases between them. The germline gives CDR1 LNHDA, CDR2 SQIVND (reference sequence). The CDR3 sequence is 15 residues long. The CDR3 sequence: CASSINTVLGYGYTF. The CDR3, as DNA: TGTGCCAGTAGTATTAACACGGTCCTGGGCTATGGCTACACCTTC.

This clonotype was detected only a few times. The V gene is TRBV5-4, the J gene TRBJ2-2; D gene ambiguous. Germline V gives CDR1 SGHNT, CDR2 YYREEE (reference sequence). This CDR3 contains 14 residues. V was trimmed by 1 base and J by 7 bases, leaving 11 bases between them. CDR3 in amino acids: CASSLRPSVGELFF. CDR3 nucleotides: TGTGCCAGCAGCTTGAGGCCCTCAGTCGGGGAGCTGTTTTTT.

The CDR3 nucleotides read TGCGCCAGCAGCTTGGGCGAGCAGGGGACGGGCTACACCTTC. This encodes CASSLGEQGTGYTF. The genes are TRBV5-1 and TRBJ1-2; TRBD1 is a possible D gene (6 bases). V was trimmed by 0 bases and J by 8 bases, leaving 14 bases between them. The germline CDR1 and CDR2 sequences are SGHRS and YFSETQ. CDR3 length: 14 residues. The full variable domain, completed using reference TRBV5-1 and TRBJ1-2, is KAGVTQTPRYLIKTRGQQVTLSCSPISGHRSVSWYQQTPGQGLQFLFEYFSETQRNKGNFPGRFSGRQFSNSRSEMNVSTLELGDSALYLCASSLGEQGTGYTFGSGTRLTVV.

The CDR3 DNA is TGCAGTGCTCCTAGGGCTAGCGGCACAGATACGCAGTATTTT. Encoded protein: CSAPRASGTDTQYF. The chain has TRBV20-1 and TRBJ2-3; D may be TRBD2 (6 bases). Trimming took 5 bases from V and 1 from J, leaving 13 bases between them. This CDR3 has 14 residues. The germline CDR1 and CDR2 sequences are DFQATT and SNEGSKA (reference sequence).

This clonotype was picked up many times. This CDR3 reads CAWRGRGYNEQFF. The CDR3 nucleotides read TGTGCCTGGAGGGGACGAGGATACAATGAGCAGTTCTTC. The genes are TRBV30 and TRBJ2-1; D possibly uses TRBD1 or TRBD2 (5 bases each). Trimming stripped 3 bases from V and 4 bases from J, with 10 bases between. CDR1 and CDR2 (germline): GTSNPN, SVGIG (reference sequence). CDR3 length: 13 amino acids.

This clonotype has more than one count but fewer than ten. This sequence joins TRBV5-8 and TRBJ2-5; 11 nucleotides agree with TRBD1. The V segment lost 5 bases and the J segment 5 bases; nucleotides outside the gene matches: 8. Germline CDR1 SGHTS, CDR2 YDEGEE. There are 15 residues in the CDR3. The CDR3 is CASRPRTGGDETQYF. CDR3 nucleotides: TGTGCCAGCAGACCGAGGACAGGGGGCGACGAGACCCAGTACTTC.

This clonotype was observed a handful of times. The CDR3 is CASSLIGGAPRRDEQFF. The DNA for the CDR3 is TGTGCCAGCAGCTTAATTGGTGGGGCCCCTAGAAGGGATGAGCAGTTCTTC. The gene calls are TRBV7-3 and TRBJ2-1; D is possibly TRBD1 (5 bases). V was clipped by 1 base and J by 8 bases, with 21 bases between them. CDR1 and CDR2 from the germline V gene are SGHTA and FQGTGA. CDR3 length: 17 amino acids.

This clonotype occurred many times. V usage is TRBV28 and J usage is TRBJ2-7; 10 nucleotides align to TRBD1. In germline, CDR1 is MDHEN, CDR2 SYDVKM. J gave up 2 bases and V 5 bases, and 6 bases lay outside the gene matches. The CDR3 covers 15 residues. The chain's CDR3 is CASSLGTGVTYEQYF. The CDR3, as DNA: TGTGCCAGCAGTCTCGGGACAGGGGTTACCTACGAGCAGTACTTC.

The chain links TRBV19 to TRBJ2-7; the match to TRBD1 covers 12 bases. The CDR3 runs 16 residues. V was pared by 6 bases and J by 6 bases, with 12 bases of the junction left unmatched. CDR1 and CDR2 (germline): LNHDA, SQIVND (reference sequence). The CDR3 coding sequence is TGTGCCAGTAGGCCGGTTACCGGGACAGGGGGCGGCGAGCAGTACTTC. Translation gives CASRPVTGTGGGEQYF.

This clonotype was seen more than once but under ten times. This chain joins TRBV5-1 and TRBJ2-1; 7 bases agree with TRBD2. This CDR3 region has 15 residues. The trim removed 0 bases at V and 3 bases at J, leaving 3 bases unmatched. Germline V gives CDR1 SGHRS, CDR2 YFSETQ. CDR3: CASSLEAGYYNEQFF. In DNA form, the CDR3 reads TGCGCCAGCAGCTTGGAAGCGGGATACTACAATGAGCAGTTCTTC.

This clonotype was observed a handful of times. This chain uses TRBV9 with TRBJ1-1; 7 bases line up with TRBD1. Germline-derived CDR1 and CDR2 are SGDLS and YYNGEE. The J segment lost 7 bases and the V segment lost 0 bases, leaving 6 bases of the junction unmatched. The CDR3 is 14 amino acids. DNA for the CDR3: TGTGCCAGCAGCGTAGTCTGGGACAGCCGTGAAGCTTTCTTT. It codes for CASSVVWDSREAFF.

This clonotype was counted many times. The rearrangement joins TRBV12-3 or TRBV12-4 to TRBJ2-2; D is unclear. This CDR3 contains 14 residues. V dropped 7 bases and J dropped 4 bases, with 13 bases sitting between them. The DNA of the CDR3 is TGTGCCAGCACACCTAGTTACAGCACCGGGGAGCTGTTTTTT. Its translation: CASTPSYSTGELFF.

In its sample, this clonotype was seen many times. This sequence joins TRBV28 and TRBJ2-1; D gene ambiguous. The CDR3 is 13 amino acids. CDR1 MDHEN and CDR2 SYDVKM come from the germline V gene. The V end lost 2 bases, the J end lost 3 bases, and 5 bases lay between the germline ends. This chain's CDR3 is CASSLRDYNEQFF. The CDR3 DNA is TGTGCCAGCAGTTTAAGGGACTACAATGAGCAGTTCTTC.

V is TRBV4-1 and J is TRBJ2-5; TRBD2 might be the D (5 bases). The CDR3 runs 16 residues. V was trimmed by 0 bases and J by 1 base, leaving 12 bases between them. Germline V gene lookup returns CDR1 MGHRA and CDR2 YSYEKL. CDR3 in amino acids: CASSQDSPRAQETQYF. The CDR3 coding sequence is TGCGCCAGCAGCCAAGATTCGCCGAGGGCCCAAGAGACCCAGTACTTC.

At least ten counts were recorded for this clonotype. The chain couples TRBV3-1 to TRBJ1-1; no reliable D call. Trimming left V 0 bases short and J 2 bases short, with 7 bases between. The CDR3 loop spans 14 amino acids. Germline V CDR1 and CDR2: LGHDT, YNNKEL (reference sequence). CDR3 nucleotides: TGTGCCAGCAGCCAAGATTCAGGTAACACTGAAGCTTTCTTT. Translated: CASSQDSGNTEAFF.

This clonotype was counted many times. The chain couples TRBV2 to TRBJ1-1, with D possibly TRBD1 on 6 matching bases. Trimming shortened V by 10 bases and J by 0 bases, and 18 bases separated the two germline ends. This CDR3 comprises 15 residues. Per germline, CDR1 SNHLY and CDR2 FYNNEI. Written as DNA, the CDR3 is TGTGCCACCAGAGGAACAGGGTCGTTGAACACTGAAGCTTTCTTT. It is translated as CATRGTGSLNTEAFF.

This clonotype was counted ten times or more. CDR3 in amino acids: CASSPRQGSNTGELFF. CDR3 sequence (DNA): TGTGCCAGCTCACCACGTCAGGGCTCGAACACCGGGGAGCTGTTTTTT. The rearrangement links TRBV18 to TRBJ2-2; perhaps TRBD1 as D (5 bases). The V and J ends lost 1 base and 0 bases respectively, with 9 bases between them. Germline V gene sequence: CDR1 KGHSH, CDR2 LQKENI. The CDR3 sequence is 16 residues long.

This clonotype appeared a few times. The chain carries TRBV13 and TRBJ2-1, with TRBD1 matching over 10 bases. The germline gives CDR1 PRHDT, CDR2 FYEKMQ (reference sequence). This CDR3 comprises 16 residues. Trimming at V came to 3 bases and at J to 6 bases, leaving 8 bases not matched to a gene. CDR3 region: CASSFSGTGDGNEQFF. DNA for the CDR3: TGTGCCAGCAGCTTTTCCGGGACAGGGGACGGCAATGAGCAGTTCTTC.

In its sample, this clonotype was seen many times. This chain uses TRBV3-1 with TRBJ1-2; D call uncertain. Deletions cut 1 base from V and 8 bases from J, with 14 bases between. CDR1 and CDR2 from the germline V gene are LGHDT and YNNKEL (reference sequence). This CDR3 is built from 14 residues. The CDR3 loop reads CASSQVNGETGYTF. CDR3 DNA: TGTGCCAGCAGCCAAGTGAACGGTGAGACGGGCTACACCTTC.

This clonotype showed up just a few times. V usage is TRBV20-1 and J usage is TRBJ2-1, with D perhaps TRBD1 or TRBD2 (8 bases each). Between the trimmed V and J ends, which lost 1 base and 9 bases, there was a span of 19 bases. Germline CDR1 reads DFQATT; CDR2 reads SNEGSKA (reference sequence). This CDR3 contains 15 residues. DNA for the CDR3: TGCAGTGCTAGAGGCGGACTAGCAACAGGGGGTGAGCAGTTCTTC. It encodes CSARGGLATGGEQFF.

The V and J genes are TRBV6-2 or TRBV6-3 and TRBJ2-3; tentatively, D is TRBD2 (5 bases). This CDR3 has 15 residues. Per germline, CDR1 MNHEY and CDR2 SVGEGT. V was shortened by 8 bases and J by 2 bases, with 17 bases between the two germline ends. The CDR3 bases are TGTGCCAGCGCCAAACGGGGTACCCTCACAGATACGCAGTATTTT. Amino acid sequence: CASAKRGTLTDTQYF.

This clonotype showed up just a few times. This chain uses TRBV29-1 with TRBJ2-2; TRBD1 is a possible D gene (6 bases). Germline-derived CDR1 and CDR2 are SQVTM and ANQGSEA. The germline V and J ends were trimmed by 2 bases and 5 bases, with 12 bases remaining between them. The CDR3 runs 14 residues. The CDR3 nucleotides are TGCAGCGTTGAACAGGGGAGTGGGACCGGGGAGCTGTTTTTT. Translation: CSVEQGSGTGELFF.

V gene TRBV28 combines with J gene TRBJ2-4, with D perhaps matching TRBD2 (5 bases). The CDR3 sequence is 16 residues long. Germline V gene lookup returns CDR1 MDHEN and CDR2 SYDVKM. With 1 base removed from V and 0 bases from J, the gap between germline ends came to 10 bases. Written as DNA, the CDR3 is TGTGCCAGCAGTTTATCCGGACTCAAAGCCAAAAACATTCAGTACTTC. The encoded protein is CASSLSGLKAKNIQYF.

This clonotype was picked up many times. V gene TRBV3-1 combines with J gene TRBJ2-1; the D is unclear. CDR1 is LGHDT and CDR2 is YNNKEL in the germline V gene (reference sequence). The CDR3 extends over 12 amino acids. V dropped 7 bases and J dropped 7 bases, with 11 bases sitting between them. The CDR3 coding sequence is TGTGCCAGCAAAGCAGAGTGGAATGAGCAGTTCTTC. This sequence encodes CASKAEWNEQFF.

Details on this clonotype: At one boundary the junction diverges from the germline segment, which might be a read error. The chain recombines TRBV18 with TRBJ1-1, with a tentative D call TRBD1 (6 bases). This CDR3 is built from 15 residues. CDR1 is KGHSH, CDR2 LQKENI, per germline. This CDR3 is CAGSLYSVGGTEAFF. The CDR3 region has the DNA TGTGCCGGCTCCCTATATTCAGTAGGGGGCACTGAAGCTTTCTTT.

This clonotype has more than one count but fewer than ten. As DNA, the CDR3 is TGTGCCAGCAGCGTAGCTACACAGGGACAGTCACCCCTCCACTTT. This codes for CASSVATQGQSPLHF. This rearrangement joins TRBV9 to TRBJ1-6; 7 bases are shared with TRBD1. CDR3 length equals 15 residues. Germline V gene data show CDR1 as SGDLS and CDR2 as YYNGEE. Unmatched junction bases numbered 7, after V lost 0 bases and J lost 10 bases.

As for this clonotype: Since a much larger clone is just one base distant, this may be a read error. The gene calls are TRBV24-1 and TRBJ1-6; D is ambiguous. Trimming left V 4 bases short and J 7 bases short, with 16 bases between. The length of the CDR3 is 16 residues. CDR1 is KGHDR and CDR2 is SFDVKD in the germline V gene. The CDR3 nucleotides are TGTGCCACCAGTGACAGCTCACGGGCGCAGAATTCACCCCTCCACTTT. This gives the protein CATSDSSRAQNSPLHF.